The 7 T cell receptor beta chains listed next were all sequenced from one sample in a study of glioma-infiltrating T cells after dendritic cell vaccination. TCRdb keeps only in-frame clones here, not all; method: immunoSEQ multiplex PCR. The sample contains around 100,000 clones, roughly 80% of which appear only once. Material: blood, obtained before dendritic cell vaccination. The receptors stem from a human donor with glioblastoma.

This clone was counted only a few times. CDR3 residues: CASSQEDSSGNTIYF. The CDR3 DNA sequence: TGCGCCAGCAGCCAAGAAGACAGTTCTGGAAACACCATATATTTT. V and J are TRBV4-1 and TRBJ1-3; D is possibly TRBD1 (5 bases). This CDR3 is 15 amino acids long. The ends were cut back, 0 bases at V and 1 base at J, with 7 bases in the middle. In germline, CDR1 is MGHRA, CDR2 YSYEKL.

This clone was seen only once. V and J are TRBV6-1 and TRBJ1-1, with D tentatively TRBD1 (5 bases). This CDR3 comprises 13 residues. Trimming cost V 6 bases and J 5 bases, with 13 bases left between them. Germline V gene sequence: CDR1 MNHNS, CDR2 SASEGT. CDR3 sequence reads: CASRPPGFTEAFF. CDR3 DNA: TGTGCCAGCAGACCACCAGGGTTTACTGAAGCTTTCTTT.

CDR3 in amino acids: CASGNQETQYF. The CDR3 coding sequence is TGTGCCAGCGGCAACCAAGAGACCCAGTACTTC. The rearrangement uses TRBV5-4 and TRBJ2-5; D gene unclear. Trimming removed 7 bases at V and 0 bases at J, with 4 bases between. Germline V gene data show CDR1 as SGHNT and CDR2 as YYREEE (reference sequence). The CDR3 loop spans 11 amino acids.

The rearrangement uses TRBV19 and TRBJ1-6; D may be TRBD1 (6 bases). Germline CDR1 reads LNHDA; CDR2 reads SQIVND (reference sequence). This CDR3 spans 15 amino acids. V dropped 3 bases and J dropped 14 bases, with 20 bases sitting between them. CDR3 region: CASSIDSGHGGTLHF. The DNA for the CDR3 is TGTGCCAGTAGTATTGATTCGGGACACGGGGGGACCCTCCACTTT.

The chain employs TRBV27 and TRBJ1-1, with D unclear. This CDR3 is built from 12 residues. The germline V and J ends were trimmed by 4 bases and 8 bases, with 11 bases remaining between them. Looked up from germline, CDR1 is MNHEY and CDR2 is SMNVEV (reference sequence). The CDR3 loop is CASSSGGIEAFF. The CDR3 nucleotides read TGTGCCAGCAGTTCCGGCGGAATAGAAGCTTTCTTT.

This clone is a singleton in its sample. The gene calls are TRBV13 and TRBJ1-3; D is unresolved. The CDR3 is 17 amino acids. V was cut by 0 bases and J by 0 bases, with 12 bases left in between. Germline loops: CDR1 PRHDT, CDR2 FYEKMQ (reference sequence). The CDR3 nucleotides are TGTGCCAGCAGCTTAGGTCTAGGCCCGGACTCTGGAAACACCATATATTTT. Its translation: CASSLGLGPDSGNTIYF. The full variable domain, in which reference TRBV13 and TRBJ1-3 provide the parts outside the CDR3, is AAGVIQSPRHLIKEKRETATLKCYPIPRHDTVYWYQQGPGQDPQFLISFYEKMQSDKGSIPDRFSAQQFSDYHSELNMSSLELGDSALYFCASSLGLGPDSGNTIYFGEGSWLTVV.

The chain couples TRBV6-6 to TRBJ1-6; D gene ambiguous. Germline CDR1 reads MNHNY; CDR2 reads SVGAGI (reference sequence). This CDR3 has 11 residues. This chain's CDR3 is CATGNNSPLHF. The CDR3 DNA reads as TGTGCGACGGGAAATAATTCACCCCTCCACTTT.